The 28 T cell receptor beta chains below were found in one sample sequenced in a study of T cell responses to AZD1222 COVID-19 vaccine (dated by TCRdb to the early 2020s). The time point label on this specimen signifies: baseline before first vaccination. Library construction relied on the immunoSEQ multiplex PCR assay. TCRdb mirrors the immuneACCESS table, restricted to in-frame sequences. Some clones are absent from its copies; in checked studies, under half trace to an unresolved V gene, and the reason for the others is unknown. Across this sample there are 120,000 to 150,000 clones, with roughly 90% seen only once. The biggest ten clones account for 2.5% to 3.5% of the sample. The source was peripheral blood, collected on day 0 of AZD1222 vaccination. The source is an adult in good health.

The chain carries TRBV10-3 and TRBJ2-3, with D tentatively TRBD1 or TRBD2 (5 bases each). This CDR3 is built from 13 residues. Germline CDR1 and CDR2: ENHRY and SYGVKD. Trimming took off 7 bases at V and 3 bases at J, with 11 bases between the two ends. CDR3: CAINWDPTDTQYF. The CDR3 DNA is TGTGCCATCAACTGGGACCCGACAGATACGCAGTATTTT.

V is TRBV7-9 and J is TRBJ2-1; the D call may be TRBD1 or TRBD2 (5 bases each). V lost 6 bases and J lost 8, with 20 bases in between. The CDR3 is 15 residues long. CDR1 is SEHNR and CDR2 is FQNEAQ in the germline V gene (reference sequence). CDR3 protein: CASRPGKGTWDEQFF. The CDR3 DNA is TGTGCCAGCAGACCCGGGAAGGGGACCTGGGATGAGCAGTTCTTC.

The rearrangement joins TRBV2 to TRBJ2-3; the match to TRBD1 covers 7 bases. Losses at the gene ends were 2 bases for V and 0 bases for J; bases not matched to a gene: 14. The germline V gene has CDR1 SNHLY and CDR2 FYNNEI. The CDR3 length is 19 residues. The CDR3 DNA follows: TGTGCCAGCAGTGAACGTAGAGGGGGCGCCTCTACTAGCACAGATACGCAGTATTTT. Translating it yields CASSERRGGASTSTDTQYF.

The V call is TRBV5-6, the J call TRBJ1-4; 12 bases align to TRBD1. The germline CDR1 and CDR2 sequences are SGHDT and YYEEEE. The CDR3 has 15 residues. J lost 3 bases, V lost 4 bases, and 1 base had no gene match. CDR3 residues: CASSRDRGPNEKLFF. For the CDR3, the DNA is TGTGCCAGCAGCCGGGACAGGGGGCCTAATGAAAAACTGTTTTTT. Together with reference TRBV5-6 and TRBJ1-4, the CDR3 gives the full variable domain: DAGVTQSPTHLIKTRGQQVTLRCSPKSGHDTVSWYQQALGQGPQFIFQYYEEEERQRGNFPDRFSGHQFPNYSSELNVNALLLGDSALYLCASSRDRGPNEKLFFGSGTQLSVL.

This clone was found once. The chain links TRBV11-2 to TRBJ1-6, with D unclear. The CDR3 has 16 amino acids. Deletions cut 6 bases from V and 5 bases from J, with 17 bases between. Germline V gene sequence: CDR1 SGHAT, CDR2 FQNNGV. CDR3 DNA sequence: TGTGCCAGCAGTTTAATGGGGTTTAGTGATAATTCACCCCTCCACTTT. Its protein product is CASSLMGFSDNSPLHF. The entire variable domain, with the rest obtained from reference TRBV11-2 and TRBJ1-6, is as follows: EAGVAQSPRYKIIEKRQSVAFWCNPISGHATLYWYQQILGQGPKLLIQFQNNGVVDDSQLPKDRFSAERLKGVDSTLKIQPAKLEDSAVYLCASSLMGFSDNSPLHFGNGTRLTVT.

The gene calls are TRBV7-9 and TRBJ1-1; no definite D call. The CDR3 is 14 amino acids. Germline-derived CDR1 and CDR2 are SEHNR and FQNEAQ (reference sequence). V gave up 1 base and J gave up 6 bases, with 12 bases separating them. The CDR3, as DNA: TGTGCCAGCAGCTTAGAACTCTTAAGATCTGAAGCTTTCTTT. Residues: CASSLELLRSEAFF. The complete variable domain, with remaining parts taken from reference TRBV7-9 and TRBJ1-1, reads DTGVSQNPRHKITKRGQNVTFRCDPISEHNRLYWYRQTLGQGPEFLTYFQNEAQLEKSRLLSDRFSAERPKGSFSTLEIQRTEQGDSAMYLCASSLELLRSEAFFGQGTRLTVV.

The chain links TRBV7-9 to TRBJ2-3; D uncertain. V was trimmed by 3 bases and J by 3 bases, leaving 10 bases between them. Germline assignment: CDR1 SEHNR and CDR2 FQNEAQ (reference sequence). This CDR3 has 14 amino acids. The CDR3, as DNA: TGTGCCAGCAGCTTCGATCTGGTAACAGATACGCAGTATTTT. Protein: CASSFDLVTDTQYF.

The gene calls are TRBV12-3 or TRBV12-4 and TRBJ2-1; D not resolved. This CDR3 has 10 residues. Deletions cut 4 bases from V and 7 bases from J, with 2 bases between. In nucleotides, the CDR3 is TGTGCCAGCAGTTCAAATGAGCAGTTCTTC. Its translation is CASSSNEQFF.

The V and J genes are TRBV4-1 and TRBJ2-7; no clear D gene. Germline CDR1 is MGHRA and CDR2 is YSYEKL. V was trimmed by 1 base and J by 2 bases, leaving 6 bases between them. The CDR3 is made up of 13 amino acids. In DNA, the CDR3 is TGCGCCAGCAGCCAAGTTGGTCCCTACGAGCAGTACTTC. This codes for CASSQVGPYEQYF.

This chain connects TRBV6-2 or TRBV6-3 to TRBJ1-4; D is unclear. There are 14 residues in the CDR3. The V gene lost 5 bases and the J gene lost 6 bases, with 13 bases spanning the gap. CDR1 is MNHEY, CDR2 SVGEGT, per germline. CDR3 amino acids: CASSPRERDEKLFF. The CDR3 DNA reads as TGTGCCAGCAGTCCCCGGGAGCGGGATGAAAAACTGTTTTTT.

The rearrangement uses TRBV12-2 and TRBJ1-1. TRBV12-2 is reported as a pseudogene. The CDR3 totals 16 residues. CDR3 sequence: CASRLAPGVLGTEAFF. The DNA of the CDR3 is TGTGCAAGTCGCTTAGCCCCCGGGGTCCTAGGGACTGAAGCTTTCTTT.

This clone was recorded a few times. The chain carries TRBV4-1 and TRBJ2-5; 8 bases align to TRBD2. The trim removed 5 bases at V and 3 bases at J, leaving 8 bases unmatched. The CDR3 has 15 residues. Looked up from germline, CDR1 is MGHRA and CDR2 is YSYEKL. The CDR3 DNA reads as TGCGCCAGCAGCAATCTGGGACTAGGTGAAGAGACCCAGTACTTC. Translated: CASSNLGLGEETQYF.

This clone is a singleton in its sample. V and J are TRBV2 and TRBJ2-7; 12 bases agree with TRBD2. Germline values: CDR1 SNHLY, CDR2 FYNNEI. CDR3 size: 16 residues. The junction had 10 bases not matched to a gene; V was cut back by 4 bases and J by 6 bases. CDR3 sequence reads: CASSAYLLAGGGEQYF. Here the CDR3 DNA reads TGTGCCAGCAGTGCTTACTTACTAGCGGGAGGAGGCGAGCAGTACTTC.

This chain uses TRBV5-4 with TRBJ2-2; D may match TRBD1 or TRBD2 (5 bases each). The CDR3 is 17 residues long. CDR1 is SGHNT and CDR2 is YYREEE in the germline V gene (reference sequence). With 5 bases removed from V and 4 bases from J, the gap between germline ends came to 21 bases. CDR3 amino acids: CASRAGLTGPTTGELFF. CDR3 nucleotide sequence: TGTGCCAGCAGGGCAGGTTTAACGGGGCCGACCACCGGGGAGCTGTTTTTT.

The rearrangement links TRBV13 to TRBJ1-2, with TRBD1 as a possible D gene (6 bases). Germline-derived CDR1 and CDR2 are PRHDT and FYEKMQ (reference sequence). This CDR3 region has 14 residues. Trimming left V 4 bases short and J 4 bases short, with 13 bases between. The CDR3 loop is CASSSKGGVYGYTF. In nucleotides, the CDR3 is TGTGCCAGCAGCTCTAAGGGGGGGGTCTATGGCTACACCTTC. Variable domain in full (rest from reference TRBV13 and TRBJ1-2): AAGVIQSPRHLIKEKRETATLKCYPIPRHDTVYWYQQGPGQDPQFLISFYEKMQSDKGSIPDRFSAQQFSDYHSELNMSSLELGDSALYFCASSSKGGVYGYTFGSGTRLTVV.

The CDR3 DNA is TGTGCCAGCAGTGAGTCTTCGAGTGTGTGGGACAGGGGAAGAAGGGCTGGAAACACCATATATTTT. Protein product: CASSESSSVWDRGRRAGNTIYF. The chain has TRBV2 and TRBJ1-3, with 10 bases fitting TRBD1. CDR1 is SNHLY, CDR2 FYNNEI, per germline. The CDR3 has 22 amino acids. The junction had 22 bases not matched to a gene; V was cut back by 3 bases and J by 2 bases.

This chain links TRBV7-3 with TRBJ2-2; 12 positions match TRBD2. Germline values: CDR1 SGHTA, CDR2 FQGTGA. CDR3 size: 16 residues. After removal of 5 bases from V and 7 bases from J, the junction contained 8 bases not matched to a gene. For the CDR3, the DNA is TGTGCCAGCAGCCCACTAGCGGGGGGTTCTGGCGGGGAGCTGTTTTTT. This gives the protein CASSPLAGGSGGELFF.

The CDR3 region is CATSRSRGEGTEAFF. The CDR3 bases are TGTGCCACCAGCAGATCAAGGGGGGAGGGCACTGAAGCTTTCTTT. The V gene is TRBV15, the J gene TRBJ1-1; tentatively, D is TRBD1 (6 bases). CDR3 length: 15 amino acids. Germline V lookup: CDR1 LNHNV, CDR2 YYDKDF (reference sequence). The ends were cut back, 2 bases at V and 4 bases at J, with 14 bases in the middle. The full variable domain, with the rest looked up from reference TRBV15 and TRBJ1-1, is DAMVIQNPRYQVTQFGKPVTLSCSQTLNHNVMYWYQQKSSQAPKLLFHYYDKDFNNEADTPDNFQSRRPNTSFCFLDIRSPGLGDTAMYLCATSRSRGEGTEAFFGQGTRLTVV.

The V and J genes are TRBV18 and TRBJ1-1, with no clear D. CDR3 length: 15 amino acids. Trimming left V 3 bases short and J 0 bases short, with 11 bases between. The germline V gene encodes CDR1 KGHSH and CDR2 LQKENI. CDR3 nucleotides: TGTGCCAGCTCACCGGGCCGCGGATTGAACACTGAAGCTTTCTTT. Its translation: CASSPGRGLNTEAFF. The entire variable domain, with the rest obtained from reference TRBV18 and TRBJ1-1, is as follows: NAGVMQNPRHLVRRRGQEARLRCSPMKGHSHVYWYRQLPEEGLKFMVYLQKENIIDESGMPKERFSAEFPKEGPSILRIQQVVRGDSAAYFCASSPGRGLNTEAFFGQGTRLTVV.

The rearrangement uses TRBV4-3 and TRBJ1-4, with D uncertain. CDR3 length: 14 residues. V was clipped by 5 bases and J by 8 bases, with 15 bases between them. Germline V gene lookup returns CDR1 LGHNA and CDR2 YSLEER. CDR3 amino acids: CASSTWPGGEKLFF. DNA of the CDR3: TGCGCCAGCAGCACCTGGCCGGGCGGGGAAAAACTGTTTTTT.

As DNA, the CDR3 is TGTGCCAGCAGTTGGGGGGCCGACACTGAAGCTTTCTTT. As protein: CASSWGADTEAFF. The chain recombines TRBV6-6 with TRBJ1-1; perhaps TRBD1 as D (6 bases). The germline V gene encodes CDR1 MNHNY and CDR2 SVGAGI (reference sequence). The germline V and J ends were trimmed by 4 bases and 3 bases, with 9 bases remaining between them. This CDR3 has 13 residues.

The gene calls are TRBV5-4 and TRBJ2-1; D unclear. V was trimmed by 4 bases and J by 2 bases, leaving 13 bases between them. The germline gives CDR1 SGHNT, CDR2 YYREEE (reference sequence). The CDR3 extends over 15 amino acids. The DNA of the CDR3 is TGTGCCAGCAGCGGCGACCCAAATCCCTACAATGAGCAGTTCTTC. This sequence encodes CASSGDPNPYNEQFF.

This chain links TRBV28 with TRBJ2-6; D ambiguous. Germline loops: CDR1 MDHEN, CDR2 SYDVKM. V lost 5 bases and J 5 bases, leaving 7 bases between the germline ends. The CDR3 has 13 residues. The CDR3 loop is CASSRRWANVLTF. The CDR3 nucleotides are TGTGCCAGCAGTCGCCGTTGGGCCAACGTCCTGACTTTC.

This sequence joins TRBV9 and TRBJ1-2; D not certain. CDR1 is SGDLS and CDR2 is YYNGEE in the germline V gene. The germline V and J ends were trimmed by 3 bases and 2 bases, with 11 bases remaining between them. This CDR3 has 14 amino acids. DNA of the CDR3: TGTGCCAGCAGCGAGGGTTCGGAGAACTATGGCTACACCTTC. Translating gives CASSEGSENYGYTF.

The chain employs TRBV5-1 and TRBJ2-7, with D perhaps TRBD1 (5 bases). V shed 4 bases and J shed 5 bases, with 13 bases lying between them. CDR1 and CDR2 from the germline V gene are SGHRS and YFSETQ. This CDR3 contains 13 residues. The CDR3 loop is CASSRAGPNEQYF. In nucleotides, the CDR3 is TGCGCCAGCAGCCGGGCAGGGCCCAACGAGCAGTACTTC.

The chain joins TRBV11-2 to TRBJ2-1; perhaps D is TRBD1 or TRBD2 (6 bases each). The germline V gene encodes CDR1 SGHAT and CDR2 FQNNGV. Trimming removed 5 bases from V and 4 bases from J, with 18 bases in between. This CDR3 contains 16 residues. Here the CDR3 DNA reads TGTGCCAGCAGCCAGAGGGGGGAATCACCTTACAATGAGCAGTTCTTC. Its translation: CASSQRGESPYNEQFF.

The CDR3 bases are TGTGCCAGCAGTGAAGGGGCCGCGTACTATGGCTACACCTTC. It is translated as CASSEGAAYYGYTF. The chain has TRBV2 and TRBJ1-2; no clear D gene. Trimming left V 1 base short and J 3 bases short, with 9 bases between. The length of the CDR3 is 14 residues. From germline, CDR1 is SNHLY and CDR2 FYNNEI.

V usage is TRBV6-2 or TRBV6-3 and J usage is TRBJ2-1; 12 nucleotides match TRBD2. The CDR3 extends over 20 amino acids. The V gene end was trimmed by 0 bases and the J gene end by 0 bases; junction bases not matched to a gene: 9. Germline lookup yields CDR1 MNHEY and CDR2 SVGEGT. CDR3 DNA sequence: TGTGCCAGCAGTTACTCGAGGGGACTAGCGGGCCCTAGCTCCTACAATGAGCAGTTCTTC. It encodes CASSYSRGLAGPSSYNEQFF.